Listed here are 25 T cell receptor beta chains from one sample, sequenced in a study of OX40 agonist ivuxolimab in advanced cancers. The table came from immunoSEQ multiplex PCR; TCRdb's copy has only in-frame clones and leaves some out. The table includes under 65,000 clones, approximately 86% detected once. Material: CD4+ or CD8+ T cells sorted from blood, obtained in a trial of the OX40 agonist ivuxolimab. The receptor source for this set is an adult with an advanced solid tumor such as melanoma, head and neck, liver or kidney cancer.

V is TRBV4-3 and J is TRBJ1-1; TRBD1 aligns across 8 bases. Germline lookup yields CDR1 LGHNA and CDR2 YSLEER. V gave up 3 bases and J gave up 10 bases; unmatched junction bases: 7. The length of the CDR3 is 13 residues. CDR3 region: CASSHDRGHGAFF. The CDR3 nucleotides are TGCGCCAGCAGCCATGACAGGGGACACGGAGCTTTCTTT.

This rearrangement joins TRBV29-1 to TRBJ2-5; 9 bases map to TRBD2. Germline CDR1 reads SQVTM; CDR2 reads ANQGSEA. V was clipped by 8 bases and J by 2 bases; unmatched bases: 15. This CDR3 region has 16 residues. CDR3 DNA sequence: TGCAGCTCCACCAAGACTAGCGGAGCCCCTCAAGAGACCCAGTACTTC. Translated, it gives CSSTKTSGAPQETQYF.

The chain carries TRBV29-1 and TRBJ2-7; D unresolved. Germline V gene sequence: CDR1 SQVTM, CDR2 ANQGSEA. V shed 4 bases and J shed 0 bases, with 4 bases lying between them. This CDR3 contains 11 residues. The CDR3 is CSVGSSYEQYF. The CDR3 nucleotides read TGCAGCGTTGGGTCCTCCTACGAGCAGTACTTC.

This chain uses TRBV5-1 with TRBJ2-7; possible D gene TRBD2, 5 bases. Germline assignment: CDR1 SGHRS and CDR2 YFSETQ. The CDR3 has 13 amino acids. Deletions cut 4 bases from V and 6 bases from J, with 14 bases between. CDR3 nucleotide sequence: TGCGCCAGCAGCGCCGGACTGGGAACCGAGCAGTACTTC. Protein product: CASSAGLGTEQYF.

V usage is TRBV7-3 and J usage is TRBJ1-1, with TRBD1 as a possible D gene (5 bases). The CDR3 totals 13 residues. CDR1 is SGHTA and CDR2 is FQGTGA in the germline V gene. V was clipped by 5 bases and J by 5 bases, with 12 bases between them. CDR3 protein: CASSPGGITEAFF. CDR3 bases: TGTGCCAGCAGCCCTGGGGGTATTACTGAAGCTTTCTTT.

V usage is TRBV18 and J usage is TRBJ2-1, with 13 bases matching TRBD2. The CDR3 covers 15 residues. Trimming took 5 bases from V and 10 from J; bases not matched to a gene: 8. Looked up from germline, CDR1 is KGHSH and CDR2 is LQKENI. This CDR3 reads CASSDIGLAGEEQFF. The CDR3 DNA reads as TGTGCCAGCTCAGACATTGGACTAGCGGGAGAGGAGCAGTTCTTC. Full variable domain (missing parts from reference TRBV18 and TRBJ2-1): NAGVMQNPRHLVRRRGQEARLRCSPMKGHSHVYWYRQLPEEGLKFMVYLQKENIIDESGMPKERFSAEFPKEGPSILRIQQVVRGDSAAYFCASSDIGLAGEEQFFGPGTRLTVL.

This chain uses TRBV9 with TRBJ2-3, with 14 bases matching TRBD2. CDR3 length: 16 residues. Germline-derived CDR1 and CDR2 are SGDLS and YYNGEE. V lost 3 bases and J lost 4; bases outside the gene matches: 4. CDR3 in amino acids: CASSATSGRASDTQYF. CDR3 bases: TGTGCCAGCAGCGCGACTAGCGGGAGGGCATCAGATACGCAGTATTTT.

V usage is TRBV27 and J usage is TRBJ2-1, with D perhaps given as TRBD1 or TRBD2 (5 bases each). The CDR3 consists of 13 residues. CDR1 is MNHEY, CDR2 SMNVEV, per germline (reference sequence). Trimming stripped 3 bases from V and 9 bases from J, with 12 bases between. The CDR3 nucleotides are TGTGCCAGCAGTTTCGCAGGGACCAGTGAGCAGTTCTTC. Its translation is CASSFAGTSEQFF.

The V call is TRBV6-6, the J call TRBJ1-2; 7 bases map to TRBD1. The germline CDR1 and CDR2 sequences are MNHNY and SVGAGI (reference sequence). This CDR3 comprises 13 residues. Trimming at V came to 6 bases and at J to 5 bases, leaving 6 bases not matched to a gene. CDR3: CASRNDRAYGYTF. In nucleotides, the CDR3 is TGTGCCAGCAGAAACGACAGGGCTTATGGCTACACCTTC.

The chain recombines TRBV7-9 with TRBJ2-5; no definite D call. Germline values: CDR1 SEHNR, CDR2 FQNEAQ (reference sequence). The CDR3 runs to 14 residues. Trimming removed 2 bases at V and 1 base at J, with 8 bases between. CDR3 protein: CASSLLYGQETQYF. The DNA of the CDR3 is TGTGCCAGCAGCTTATTGTATGGCCAAGAGACCCAGTACTTC.

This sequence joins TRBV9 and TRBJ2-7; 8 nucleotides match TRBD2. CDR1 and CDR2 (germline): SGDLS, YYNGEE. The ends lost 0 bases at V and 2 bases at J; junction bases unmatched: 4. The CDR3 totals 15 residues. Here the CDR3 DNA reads TGTGCCAGCAGCGTAGGCAGTAGCGGGACCTACGAGCAGTACTTC. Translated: CASSVGSSGTYEQYF.

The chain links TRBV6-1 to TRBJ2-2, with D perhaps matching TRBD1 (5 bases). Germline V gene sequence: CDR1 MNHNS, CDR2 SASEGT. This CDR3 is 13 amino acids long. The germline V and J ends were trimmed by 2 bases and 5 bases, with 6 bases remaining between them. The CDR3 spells CASSEKGTGELFF. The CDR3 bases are TGTGCCAGCAGTGAAAAGGGGACCGGGGAGCTGTTTTTT.

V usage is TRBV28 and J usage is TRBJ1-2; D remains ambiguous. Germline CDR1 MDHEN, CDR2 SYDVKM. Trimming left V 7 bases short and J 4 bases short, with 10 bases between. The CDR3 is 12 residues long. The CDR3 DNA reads TGTGCCAGCATGGGCTCGGGCTATGGCTACACCTTC. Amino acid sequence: CASMGSGYGYTF.

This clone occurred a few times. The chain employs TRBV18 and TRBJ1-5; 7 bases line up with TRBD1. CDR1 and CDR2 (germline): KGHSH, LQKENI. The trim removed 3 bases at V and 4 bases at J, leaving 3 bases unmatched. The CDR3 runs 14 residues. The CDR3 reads CASSPKTGNQPQHF. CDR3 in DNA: TGTGCCAGCTCACCGAAGACAGGGAATCAGCCCCAGCATTTT. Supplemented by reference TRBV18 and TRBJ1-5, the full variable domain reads NAGVMQNPRHLVRRRGQEARLRCSPMKGHSHVYWYRQLPEEGLKFMVYLQKENIIDESGMPKERFSAEFPKEGPSILRIQQVVRGDSAAYFCASSPKTGNQPQHFGDGTRLSIL.

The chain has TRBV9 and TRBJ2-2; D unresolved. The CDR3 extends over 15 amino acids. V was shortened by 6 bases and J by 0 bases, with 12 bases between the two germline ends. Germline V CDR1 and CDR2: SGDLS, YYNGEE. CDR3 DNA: TGTGCCAGCACCCAAGGATCCTCGAACACCGGGGAGCTGTTTTTT. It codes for CASTQGSSNTGELFF.

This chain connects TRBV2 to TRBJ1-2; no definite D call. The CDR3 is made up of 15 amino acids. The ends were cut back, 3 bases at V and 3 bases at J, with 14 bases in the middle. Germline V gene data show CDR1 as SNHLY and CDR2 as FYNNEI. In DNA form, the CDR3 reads TGTGCCAGCAGTGAGGCGACGGTAGTGTACTATGGCTACACCTTC. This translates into CASSEATVVYYGYTF.

The CDR3 nucleotides are TGTGCCAGCAGCTTAGGTCTGAACAATGAGCAGTTCTTC. It is translated as CASSLGLNNEQFF. The chain uses TRBV7-6 and TRBJ2-1; D remains unclear. Trimming pared 1 base from V and 5 bases from J, leaving 6 bases between. The germline CDR1 and CDR2 sequences are SGHVS and FNYEAQ. This CDR3 contains 13 residues.

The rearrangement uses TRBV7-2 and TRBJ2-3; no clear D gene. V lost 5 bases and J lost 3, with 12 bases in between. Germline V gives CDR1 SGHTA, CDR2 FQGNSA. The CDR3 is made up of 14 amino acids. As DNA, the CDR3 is TGTGCCAGCAGCCAAGACGCCAGAACAGATACGCAGTATTTT. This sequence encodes CASSQDARTDTQYF. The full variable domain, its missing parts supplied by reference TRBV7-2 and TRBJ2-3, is GAGVSQSPSNKVTEKGKDVELRCDPISGHTALYWYRQSLGQGLEFLIYFQGNSAPDKSGLPSDRFSAERTGGSVSTLTIQRTQQEDSAVYLCASSQDARTDTQYFGPGTRLTVL.

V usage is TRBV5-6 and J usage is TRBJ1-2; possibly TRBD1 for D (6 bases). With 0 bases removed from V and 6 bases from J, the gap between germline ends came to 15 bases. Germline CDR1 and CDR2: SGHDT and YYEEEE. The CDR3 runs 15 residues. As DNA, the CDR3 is TGTGCCAGCAGCTTGGTGGGCAGGGGCATGGATGGCTACACCTTC. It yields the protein CASSLVGRGMDGYTF. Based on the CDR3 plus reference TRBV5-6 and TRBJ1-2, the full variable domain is DAGVTQSPTHLIKTRGQQVTLRCSPKSGHDTVSWYQQALGQGPQFIFQYYEEEERQRGNFPDRFSGHQFPNYSSELNVNALLLGDSALYLCASSLVGRGMDGYTFGSGTRLTVV.

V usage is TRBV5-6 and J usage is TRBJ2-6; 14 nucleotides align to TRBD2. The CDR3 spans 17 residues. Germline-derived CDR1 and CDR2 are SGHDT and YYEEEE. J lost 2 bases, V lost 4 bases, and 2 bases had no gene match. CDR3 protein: CASSPGLAGAGANVLTF. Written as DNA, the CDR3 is TGTGCCAGCAGCCCGGGACTAGCGGGAGCTGGGGCCAACGTCCTGACTTTC.

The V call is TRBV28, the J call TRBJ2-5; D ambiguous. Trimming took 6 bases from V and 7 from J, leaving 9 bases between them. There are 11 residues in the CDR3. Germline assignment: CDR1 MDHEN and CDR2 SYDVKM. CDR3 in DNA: TGTGCCAGCAGAAATAGAGGGACCCAGTACTTC. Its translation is CASRNRGTQYF.

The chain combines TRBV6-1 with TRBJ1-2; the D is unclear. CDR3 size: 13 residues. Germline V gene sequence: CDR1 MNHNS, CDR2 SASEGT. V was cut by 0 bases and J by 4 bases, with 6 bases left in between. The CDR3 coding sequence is TGTGCCAGCAGTGAAGCAGGGCTCTATGGCTACACCTTC. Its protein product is CASSEAGLYGYTF.

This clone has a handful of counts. In DNA, the CDR3 is TGCGCCAGCAGCTTGGAGGGGCAGTACTTC. This encodes CASSLEGQYF. This chain links TRBV4-3 with TRBJ2-7; the D gene is possibly TRBD2 (6 bases). The V gene's germline CDR1 is LGHNA and CDR2 YSLEER. The CDR3 sequence is 10 residues long. V was shortened by 5 bases and J by 9 bases, with 8 bases between the two germline ends.

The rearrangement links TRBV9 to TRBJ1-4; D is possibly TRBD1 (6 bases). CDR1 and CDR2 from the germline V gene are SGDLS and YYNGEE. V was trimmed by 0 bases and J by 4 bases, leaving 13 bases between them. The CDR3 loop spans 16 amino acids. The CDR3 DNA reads TGTGCCAGCAGCGTAGGGGCAGGGGTAGGTAATGAAAAACTGTTTTTT. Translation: CASSVGAGVGNEKLFF.

This CDR3 is CASTETGMTSNEQFF. CDR3 sequence (DNA): TGTGCCAGCACTGAGACAGGGATGACGAGCAATGAGCAGTTCTTC. The chain carries TRBV2 and TRBJ2-1; TRBD1 matches 7 bases. The CDR3 spans 15 residues. The V gene end was trimmed by 7 bases and the J gene end by 6 bases; junction bases not matched to a gene: 12. Germline V gives CDR1 SNHLY, CDR2 FYNNEI. The entire variable domain, with the rest obtained from reference TRBV2 and TRBJ2-1, is as follows: EPEVTQTPSHQVTQMGQEVILRCVPISNHLYFYWYRQILGQKVEFLVSFYNNEISEKSEIFDDQFSVERPDGSNFTLKIRSTKLEDSAMYFCASTETGMTSNEQFFGPGTRLTVL.